This TCR beta chain was recovered during a study of blood T cell repertoires in COVID-19. Clones were read by immunoSEQ multiplex PCR, and TCRdb kept only the in-frame ones, dropping some. The table lists 110,000 or so clones, over 60% of them singletons. The CDR3 is made up of 16 amino acids. V was clipped by 4 bases and J by 2 bases; unmatched bases: 8. In germline, CDR1 is MNHEY, CDR2 SMNVEV (reference sequence). The genes are TRBV27 and TRBJ2-3; TRBD2 aligns across 8 bases. This clonotype was sampled from a man in his 70s with acute or convalescent COVID-19. Sequences were obtained from peripheral blood. The CDR3 sequence is CASSSRLAQHTDTQYF. CDR3 bases: TGTGCCAGCAGTTCCCGACTAGCGCAACACACAGATACGCAGTATTTT.